This TCR beta chain was observed in a study of T-cell reconstitution after alpha-beta-depleted transplantation in children. The library targeted TCRbeta and was prepared with unique molecular identifiers. TCRdb analysed the PCR reads with MiXCR anew, one entry per CDR3 protein. This sample has more than 450,000 distinct CDR3 sequences; around 19% occur once, and the top ten carry 3% to 3.5%. This CDR3 has 15 amino acids. J gave up 0 bases and V 3 bases, and 3 bases lay outside the gene matches. The germline CDR1 and CDR2 sequences are SGHVS and FQNEAQ. The chain links TRBV7-8 to TRBJ1-2; 8 nucleotides line up with TRBD1. This TCR came from a human donor who donated a stem cell graft to a child with acute lymphoblastic leukemia. This sample comprised PBMCs from the stem cell graft donor, obtained from the stem cell graft. The CDR3, as DNA: TGTGCCAGCAGCTTGCAGGGGGCCCCTAACTATGGCTACACCTTC. Residues: CASSLQGAPNYGYTF.